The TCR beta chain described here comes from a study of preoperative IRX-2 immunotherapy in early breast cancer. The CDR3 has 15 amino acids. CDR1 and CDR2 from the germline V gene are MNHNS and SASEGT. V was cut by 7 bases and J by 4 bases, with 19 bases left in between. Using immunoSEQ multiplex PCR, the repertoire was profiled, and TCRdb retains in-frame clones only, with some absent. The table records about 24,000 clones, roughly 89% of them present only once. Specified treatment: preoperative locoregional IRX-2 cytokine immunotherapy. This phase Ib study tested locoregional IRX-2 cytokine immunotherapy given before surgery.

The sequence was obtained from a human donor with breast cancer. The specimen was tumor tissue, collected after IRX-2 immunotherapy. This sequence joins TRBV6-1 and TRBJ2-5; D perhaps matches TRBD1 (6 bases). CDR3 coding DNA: TGTGCCAGCACCGAACAGGGAAGGTATTCAGAGACCCAGTACTTC. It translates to CASTEQGRYSETQYF.